This T cell receptor beta chain was captured by sequencing in a study of shared clonotypes between healthy human individuals. The V segment lost 1 base and the J segment 2 bases; nucleotides outside the gene matches: 17. Germline loops: CDR1 SGHRS, CDR2 YFSETQ. The CDR3 has 19 residues. Donation came from healthy HIV-negative adults that had no recent acute infections or vaccinations. Every donor, a Caucasian adult, lived in Nashville, Tennessee. In its sample, this clone was seen once. Its antigen remains unidentified. Profiling relied on immunoSEQ multiplex PCR, and the TCRdb table lists in-frame clones only, not all of them. The repertoire includes some 2,000,000 clones, 95% of them detected once, and 0.1% to 0.15% sits in the top ten. Study-level results: It was only blood that was sampled, and tissue repertoires likely differ.

The chain couples TRBV5-1 to TRBJ2-7; 8 bases match TRBD1. The sample consisted of naive CD4+ T cells sorted from blood. The subset was: CD45RA+ positively selected. The receptor was isolated from a man between 18 and 29 years old in good health. DNA for the CDR3: TGCGCCAGCAGCTTGAGGGACAGGCCCCCCCTCTCGGGCACCTACGAGCAGTACTTC. It translates to CASSLRDRPPLSGTYEQYF.